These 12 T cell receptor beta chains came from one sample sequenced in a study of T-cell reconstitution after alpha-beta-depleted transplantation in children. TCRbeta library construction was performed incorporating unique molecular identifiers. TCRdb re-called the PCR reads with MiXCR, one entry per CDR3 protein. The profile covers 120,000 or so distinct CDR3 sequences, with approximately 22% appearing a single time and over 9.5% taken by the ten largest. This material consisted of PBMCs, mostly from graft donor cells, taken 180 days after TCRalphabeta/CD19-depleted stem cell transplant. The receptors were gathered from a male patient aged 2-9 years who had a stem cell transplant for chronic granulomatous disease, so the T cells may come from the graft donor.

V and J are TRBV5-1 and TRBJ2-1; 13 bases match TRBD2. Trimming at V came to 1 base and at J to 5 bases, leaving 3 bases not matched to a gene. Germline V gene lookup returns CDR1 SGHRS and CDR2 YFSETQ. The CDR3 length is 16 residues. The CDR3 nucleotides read TGCGCCAGCAGCTTGATGACTAGCGGGAGGAACAATGAGCAGTTCTTC. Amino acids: CASSLMTSGRNNEQFF.

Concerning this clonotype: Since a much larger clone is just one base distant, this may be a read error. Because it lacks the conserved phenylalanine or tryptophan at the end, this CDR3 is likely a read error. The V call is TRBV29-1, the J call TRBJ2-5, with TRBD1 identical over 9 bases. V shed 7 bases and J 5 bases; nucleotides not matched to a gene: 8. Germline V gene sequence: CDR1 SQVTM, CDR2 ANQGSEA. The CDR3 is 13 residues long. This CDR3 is CSAPGQGFETQYL. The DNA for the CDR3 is TGCAGCGCACCGGGACAGGGTTTTGAGACCCAGTACTTG.

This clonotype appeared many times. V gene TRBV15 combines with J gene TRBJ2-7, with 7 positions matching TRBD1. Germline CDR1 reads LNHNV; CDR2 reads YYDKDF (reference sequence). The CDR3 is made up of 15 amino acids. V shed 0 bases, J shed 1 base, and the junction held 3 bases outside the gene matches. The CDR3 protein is CATSRDGTVSYEQYF. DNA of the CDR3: TGTGCCACCAGCAGAGACGGGACAGTATCCTACGAGCAGTACTTC.

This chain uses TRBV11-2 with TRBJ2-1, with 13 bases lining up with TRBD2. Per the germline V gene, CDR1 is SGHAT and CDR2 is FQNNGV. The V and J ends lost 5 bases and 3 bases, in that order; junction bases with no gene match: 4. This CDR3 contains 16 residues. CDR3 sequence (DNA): TGTGCCAGCAGCCATAGACTAGCGGGAGGCTACAATGAGCAGTTCTTC. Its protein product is CASSHRLAGGYNEQFF.

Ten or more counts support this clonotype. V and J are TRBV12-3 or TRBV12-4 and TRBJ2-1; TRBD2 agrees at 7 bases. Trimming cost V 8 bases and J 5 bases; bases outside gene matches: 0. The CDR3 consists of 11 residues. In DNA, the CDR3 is TGTGCCAGCGGGAGGGACAATGAGCAGTTCTTC. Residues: CASGRDNEQFF.

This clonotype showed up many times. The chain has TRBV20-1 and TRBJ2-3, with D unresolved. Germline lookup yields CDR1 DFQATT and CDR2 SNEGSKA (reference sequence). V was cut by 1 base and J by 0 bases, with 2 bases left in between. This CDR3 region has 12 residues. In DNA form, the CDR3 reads TGCAGTGCTAGAGTTAGCACAGATACGCAGTATTTT. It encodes CSARVSTDTQYF.

The CDR3 reads CASSLGQVIVLTF. In nucleotides, the CDR3 is TGTGCCAGCAGCCTGGGACAGGTTATCGTCCTGACTTTC. This chain uses TRBV5-6 with TRBJ2-6; 8 positions agree with TRBD1. The CDR3 length is 13 residues. Germline CDR1 and CDR2: SGHDT and YYEEEE. J was trimmed by 12 bases and V by 4 bases; bases with no gene match: 6.

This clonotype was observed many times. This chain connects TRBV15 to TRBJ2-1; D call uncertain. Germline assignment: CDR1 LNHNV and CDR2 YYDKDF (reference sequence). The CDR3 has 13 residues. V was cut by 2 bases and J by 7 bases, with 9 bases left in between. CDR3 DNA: TGTGCCACCAGCAGAAATCCGCTAAATGAGCAGTTCTTC. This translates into CATSRNPLNEQFF.

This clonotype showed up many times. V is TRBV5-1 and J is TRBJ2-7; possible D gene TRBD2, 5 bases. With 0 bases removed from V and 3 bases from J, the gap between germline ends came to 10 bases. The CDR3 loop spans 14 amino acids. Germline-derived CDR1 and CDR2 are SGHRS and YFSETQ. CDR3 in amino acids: CASSLVSENYEQYF. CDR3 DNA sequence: TGCGCCAGCAGCTTGGTTAGCGAGAACTACGAGCAGTACTTC.

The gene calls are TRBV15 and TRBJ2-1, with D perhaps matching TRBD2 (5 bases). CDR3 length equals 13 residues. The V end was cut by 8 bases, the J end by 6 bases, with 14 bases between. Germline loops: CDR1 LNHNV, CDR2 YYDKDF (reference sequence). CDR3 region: CATRGVWSNEQFF. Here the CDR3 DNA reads TGTGCCACCCGGGGAGTATGGAGCAATGAGCAGTTCTTC.

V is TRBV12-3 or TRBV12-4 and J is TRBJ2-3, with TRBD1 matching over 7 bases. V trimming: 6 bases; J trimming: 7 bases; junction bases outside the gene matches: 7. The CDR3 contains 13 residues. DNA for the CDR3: TGTGCCAGCAGCGGGACAGCGCAAAATACGCAGTATTTT. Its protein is CASSGTAQNTQYF.

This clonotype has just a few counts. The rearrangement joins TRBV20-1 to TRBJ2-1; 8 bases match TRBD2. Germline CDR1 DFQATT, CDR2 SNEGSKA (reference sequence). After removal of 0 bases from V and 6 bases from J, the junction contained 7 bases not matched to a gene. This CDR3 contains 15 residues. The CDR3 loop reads CSARDSGGPSNEQFF. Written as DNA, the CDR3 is TGCAGTGCTAGAGATTCGGGAGGGCCGAGCAATGAGCAGTTCTTC.